The clone carrying this T cell receptor beta chain has just a few counts. Its cognate antigen is unknown. The data belong to a study of CD8+CD57+ T cells in acquired aplastic anemia. Genomic DNA templated the TCR beta VDJ and CDR3 profiling. TCRdb re-analysed the reads in MiXCR, keeping a single row per CDR3 protein. The top ten hold 3.5% to 4.5% of the sample, which has hundreds of thousands of distinct CDR3 sequences, about two thirds seen once. Whole-study findings and limits: Researchers report that fewer than 30 CD8+ CDR3 sequences appeared in both patients and controls.

Trimming removed 7 bases from V and 6 bases from J, with 6 bases in between. The CDR3 is 10 residues long. The receptor comes from a human donor in good health, serving as a control. The chain couples TRBV12-3 or TRBV12-4 to TRBJ2-5, with D tentatively TRBD1 or TRBD2 (5 bases each). The sample taken for sequencing was sorted CD4+, CD8+, or CD8+CD57+ T cells (not recorded which) from PBMCs. CDR3 sequence: CASTGQTQYF. As DNA, the CDR3 is TGTGCCAGCACGGGACAGACCCAGTACTTC.